What follows are 12 T cell receptor beta chains derived from one specimen sequenced in a study of T cell clonotyping in hematopoietic cell transplantation. The method was immunoSEQ multiplex PCR; TCRdb's version includes in-frame clones alone and lacks a portion of them. Altogether about 12,000 clones are present, around 74% being singletons, with the ten largest covering roughly 14%. The material was peripheral blood mononuclear cells, obtained 180 days after allogeneic stem cell transplant. The source is a male patient aged 55-69 years who had an allogeneic stem cell transplant from an unrelated donor, so the T cells may come from the graft donor. Some clones in this sample may be carry-over from other donors' samples.

The V gene is TRBV5-1, the J gene TRBJ1-5; TRBD1 might be the D (6 bases). This CDR3 has 14 amino acids. From germline, CDR1 is SGHRS and CDR2 YFSETQ. V gave up 0 bases and J gave up 7 bases, with 11 bases separating them. The CDR3 DNA reads TGCGCCAGCAGCTTGGCGGGGGGCGGACAGCCCCAGCATTTT. This encodes CASSLAGGGQPQHF.

The genes are TRBV11-2 and TRBJ2-5; D gene ambiguous. Germline V CDR1 and CDR2: SGHAT, FQNNGV. CDR3 length: 14 amino acids. Trimming removed 1 base from V and 2 bases from J, with 8 bases in between. In DNA, the CDR3 is TGTGCCAGCAGCTTAGGGCTTATACAAGAGACCCAGTACTTC. This codes for CASSLGLIQETQYF.

V gene TRBV27 combines with J gene TRBJ1-5; 10 bases match TRBD1. V shed 11 bases, J shed 11 bases, and the junction held 12 bases outside the gene matches. Germline assignment: CDR1 MNHEY and CDR2 SMNVEV (reference sequence). The CDR3 covers 13 residues. The CDR3 nucleotides are TGTGCCTCAGCTCCCGGGACAGGGGCAGCCCAGCATTTT. Translated: CASAPGTGAAQHF.

J is TRBJ1-6 and V is TRBV7-2; D is unresolved. V was cut by 2 bases and J by 9 bases, with 8 bases left in between. The CDR3 extends over 13 amino acids. The germline V gene encodes CDR1 SGHTA and CDR2 FQGNSA. CDR3 DNA sequence: TGTGCCAGCAGCTTACCAAGTAGTTCACCCCTCCACTTT. This gives the protein CASSLPSSSPLHF.

The chain carries TRBV15 and TRBJ2-7; 9 bases map to TRBD2. The CDR3 spans 15 residues. Germline V gene data show CDR1 as LNHNV and CDR2 as YYDKDF (reference sequence). J lost 3 bases, V lost 4 bases, and 7 bases had no gene match. The chain's CDR3 is CATSKSSGSVYEQYF. In DNA form, the CDR3 reads TGTGCCACCAGCAAGAGTAGCGGGAGTGTCTACGAGCAGTACTTC.

The J gene is TRBJ2-1, the V gene TRBV10-1, with 8 bases matching TRBD2. J lost 4 bases, V lost 4 bases, and 15 bases had no gene match. The germline V gene has CDR1 WNHNN and CDR2 SYGVQD (reference sequence). The CDR3 is 18 amino acids. The CDR3 sequence is CASSARGVAGRYYNEQFF. CDR3 in DNA: TGCGCCAGCAGTGCCAGGGGAGTAGCGGGGAGATATTACAATGAGCAGTTCTTC.

The rearrangement joins TRBV5-6 to TRBJ2-7, with no clear D. CDR3 length: 13 residues. Trimming removed 0 bases from V and 3 bases from J, with 7 bases in between. Germline V gives CDR1 SGHDT, CDR2 YYEEEE. CDR3 region: CASSLAKRYEQYF. DNA of the CDR3: TGTGCCAGCAGCTTGGCTAAGCGCTACGAGCAGTACTTC. Complete variable domain (other parts from reference TRBV5-6 and TRBJ2-7): DAGVTQSPTHLIKTRGQQVTLRCSPKSGHDTVSWYQQALGQGPQFIFQYYEEEERQRGNFPDRFSGHQFPNYSSELNVNALLLGDSALYLCASSLAKRYEQYFGPGTRLTVT.

This clone was counted only a few times. The gene calls are TRBV10-3 and TRBJ1-4; 7 nucleotides match TRBD1. Trimming at V came to 2 bases and at J to 4 bases, leaving 13 bases not matched to a gene. The CDR3 loop spans 18 amino acids. Germline V CDR1 and CDR2: ENHRY, SYGVKD. The CDR3 reads CAISEIGGQQLSNEKLFF. In nucleotides, the CDR3 is TGTGCCATCAGTGAGATCGGGGGACAGCAATTGAGTAATGAAAAACTGTTTTTT.

Remarks on this clone: This same CDR3 is encoded by further DNA sequences in the sample. This chain uses TRBV5-6 with TRBJ2-7, with D hard to call. This CDR3 comprises 12 residues. V was cut by 4 bases and J by 0 bases, with 5 bases left in between. The germline V gene encodes CDR1 SGHDT and CDR2 YYEEEE. CDR3 in DNA: TGTGCCAGCAGCCTCAGCTCCTACGAGCAGTACTTC. Its translation: CASSLSSYEQYF.

V gene TRBV5-6 combines with J gene TRBJ2-7; D unresolved. CDR1 and CDR2 (germline): SGHDT, YYEEEE. V was cut by 2 bases and J by 2 bases, with 11 bases left in between. This CDR3 is built from 14 residues. The CDR3: CASSLYRETYEQYF. The DNA for the CDR3 is TGTGCCAGCAGCTTATATAGGGAAACCTACGAGCAGTACTTC.

The chain links TRBV29-1 to TRBJ1-1; 10 positions agree with TRBD1. Trimming at V came to 5 bases and at J to 1 base, leaving 10 bases not matched to a gene. The CDR3 length is 16 residues. From germline, CDR1 is SQVTM and CDR2 ANQGSEA. The CDR3 region is CSVTNRDRGTNTEAFF. CDR3 nucleotides: TGCAGCGTTACCAACCGGGACAGGGGAACGAACACTGAAGCTTTCTTT.

The rearrangement links TRBV6-5 to TRBJ1-1; TRBD1 might be the D (5 bases). The CDR3 is 13 amino acids. Germline V CDR1 and CDR2: MNHEY, SVGAGI. Trimming stripped 6 bases from V and 2 bases from J, with 10 bases between. The CDR3 nucleotides read TGTGCCAGCAGCTTGGGGGGAAACACTGAAGCTTTCTTT. Translating it yields CASSLGGNTEAFF.